This T cell receptor beta chain was retrieved from a study of naive and memory T cell subsets. Treatment noted: skin biopsy from PPD injection site in Mantoux-positive individual. An oligonucleotide containing a UMI was ligated to the 3' end of TCR cDNA. Individuals with a positive Mantoux test gave biopsies from PPD-injected skin. The SP2 primer and nested alpha and beta constant region primers amplified ligated cDNA in four rounds. TCRdb recomputed calls from the UMI-ligation and nested PCR reads with MiXCR, one row per CDR3 protein. This table holds roughly 36,000 distinct CDR3 sequences, roughly 9.6% found once. Trimming cost V 8 bases and J 13 bases; bases outside gene matches: 5. Germline V CDR1 and CDR2: MNHEY, SMNVEV (reference sequence). The CDR3 contains 11 residues.

The chain combines TRBV27 with TRBJ2-3; 11 bases are shared with TRBD2. The origin of this receptor is an adult in good health. The sample in question was skin, obtained from a tuberculin skin test site. CDR3 DNA: TGTGCCAGCTTTAGCGGGAGGGCCGAGTATTTT. Protein product: CASFSGRAEYF.